The T cell receptor (beta chain) under discussion was sequenced for a study of T cells in tumors after PD-1 blockade. Study context: Blood samples averaged around 120,000 templates (range about 24,679-260,000) and more than 35,000 unique clonotypes.

Profiling relied on immunoSEQ multiplex PCR, and the TCRdb table lists in-frame clones only, not all of them. The table includes approximately 35,000 clones, around four fifths detected once. This clone is a singleton in its sample. The V end was cut by 6 bases, the J end by 6 bases, with 15 bases between. The CDR3 is 14 amino acids. Germline lookup yields CDR1 MNHNY and CDR2 SVGAGI (reference sequence). Sequences were derived from PBMCs, sampled before anti-PD-1 treatment. The V call is TRBV6-6, the J call TRBJ1-5; D is possibly TRBD1 (5 bases). The sequence came from a human donor with basal cell carcinoma. CDR3 residues: CASSGRQRGQPQHF. In nucleotides, the CDR3 is TGTGCCAGCAGCGGACGGCAGAGGGGTCAGCCCCAGCATTTT.